A single sample is the source of the 28 T cell receptor beta chains below, sequenced in a study of CXCR3-negative and CXCR3-positive naive CD8 T cells. The study made its TRB cDNA libraries by 5' RACE, adding UMI labels. No DNA is given; TCRdb re-called the 5' RACE reads and lists each CDR3 protein once. Across 55,000 to 70,000 distinct CDR3 sequences, the top ten clones capture 0.5% to 0.6% of the sample. Whole-study findings and limits: Higher TRB CDR3 hydrophobicity marked CXCR3-positive naive cells relative to CXCR3-negative naive cells.

These TCRs' antigens remain unknown. The sequenced material came from naive CXCR3+ CD8+ T cells from blood. Subset specified: CD45RO-CCR7+CD27+CD95- naive CD8+ T cells expressing CXCR3 (TNR3+). The receptors were gathered from a human donor in good health. Some clones in this sample may be carry-over from other donors' samples.

The chain employs TRBV6-5 and TRBJ2-2; lacking DNA, the TRBD2 call made by TCRdb goes unchecked. The CDR3 extends over 15 amino acids. CDR1 is MNHEY and CDR2 is SVGAGI in the germline V gene. CDR3 in amino acids: CASSWGLADTGELFF.

The CDR3 loop reads CASSVPGQDSYEQYF. The rearrangement joins TRBV6-6 to TRBJ2-7; the D call of TRBD1 rests on TCRdb alone, since no DNA is present to check it. There are 15 residues in the CDR3. Germline loops: CDR1 MNHNY, CDR2 SVGAGI (reference sequence).

V usage is TRBV7-6 and J usage is TRBJ2-5; TCRdb gives TRBD2 as the D gene, but with no DNA this cannot be confirmed. The CDR3 contains 17 residues. Germline V gene sequence: CDR1 SGHVS, CDR2 FNYEAQ. The CDR3 protein is CASSLTSGMERVETQYF.

CDR3 protein: CASGGVGALDVLTF. The chain combines TRBV6-6 with TRBJ2-6; the TRBD1 assignment by TCRdb is unverifiable without DNA. The germline CDR1 and CDR2 sequences are MNHNY and SVGAGI (reference sequence). The length of the CDR3 is 14 residues.

The chain has TRBV7-9 and TRBJ1-6. Germline CDR1 reads SEHNR; CDR2 reads FQNEAQ (reference sequence). The CDR3 contains 14 residues. CDR3 sequence reads: CASSLGIGDSPLHF.

V usage is TRBV12-3 or TRBV12-4 and J usage is TRBJ2-3. The CDR3 totals 12 residues. The CDR3 loop is CASSFHENTQYF.

The CDR3 spells CASSLIVGGSYEQYF. This chain connects TRBV7-8 to TRBJ2-7; TCRdb picks TRBD1, but there is no DNA to check that call. This CDR3 region has 15 residues. In germline, CDR1 is SGHVS, CDR2 FQNEAQ.

The chain has TRBV7-2 and TRBJ2-3. Germline V gene lookup returns CDR1 SGHTA and CDR2 FQGNSA. CDR3 size: 15 residues. The chain's CDR3 is CASSLALRSTDTQYF.

The chain carries TRBV4-3 and TRBJ2-3; the TCRdb D gene call, TRBD1, has no DNA to confirm it. This CDR3 comprises 18 residues. Germline V lookup: CDR1 LGHNA, CDR2 YSLEER. Here the CDR3 reads CASSQFAIGGVGTDTQYF.

The CDR3 protein is CSVEYTNTGELFF. The chain links TRBV29-1 to TRBJ2-2. CDR1 SQVTM and CDR2 ANQGSEA come from the germline V gene. This CDR3 comprises 13 residues.

The chain employs TRBV11-2 and TRBJ2-7; TCRdb selects TRBD1, and the lack of DNA leaves this call unchecked. CDR3 length equals 15 residues. Germline V lookup: CDR1 SGHAT, CDR2 FQNNGV. The CDR3 loop is CASSSGQGGGYEQYF.

The rearrangement links TRBV7-2 to TRBJ2-2; TCRdb calls TRBD1, which cannot be checked without DNA. The CDR3 totals 15 residues. The germline V gene has CDR1 SGHTA and CDR2 FQGNSA. The CDR3 sequence: CASSPMIGAYRELFF.

This sequence joins TRBV6-2 or TRBV6-3 and TRBJ2-1; TCRdb picks TRBD2, but there is no DNA to check that call. From germline, CDR1 is MNHEY and CDR2 SVGEGT. There are 17 residues in the CDR3. CDR3: CASSYSIGLAGNNEQFF.

V is TRBV21-1 and J is TRBJ2-3. TRBV21-1 corresponds to a pseudogene. This CDR3 has 15 amino acids. This CDR3 is CASSTSTGISDTQYF.

This chain joins TRBV16 and TRBJ1-2; TCRdb's assignment of TRBD1 cannot be checked, as there is no DNA. The CDR3 spans 17 residues. Per germline, CDR1 KGHSY and CDR2 FQNENV. The chain's CDR3 is CASSQSRQGATNYGYTF.

CDR3 region: CASSPTGGLKETQYF. The V call is TRBV19, the J call TRBJ2-5; with no DNA, the TCRdb D assignment of TRBD1 cannot be verified. The CDR3 is 15 amino acids. Germline loops: CDR1 LNHDA, CDR2 SQIVND (reference sequence).

This rearrangement joins TRBV14 to TRBJ1-4; TCRdb's D gene call, TRBD1, goes unchecked for lack of DNA. This CDR3 region has 17 residues. Germline CDR1 and CDR2: SGHDN and FVKESK. CDR3 sequence: CASSQEPPGFIREKLFF. Complete variable domain (other parts from reference TRBV14 and TRBJ1-4): EAGVTQFPSHSVIEKGQTVTLRCDPISGHDNLYWYRRVMGKEIKFLLHFVKESKQDESGMPNNRFLAERTGGTYSTLKVQPAELEDSGVYFCASSQEPPGFIREKLFFGSGTQLSVL.

The CDR3 reads CATRDDTGELFF. The rearrangement uses TRBV15 and TRBJ2-2. CDR3 size: 12 residues. Germline loops: CDR1 LNHNV, CDR2 YYDKDF (reference sequence).

The V and J genes are TRBV29-1 and TRBJ1-2; there is no DNA to check the TCRdb D call of TRBD1. CDR1 is SQVTM, CDR2 ANQGSEA, per germline. There are 15 residues in the CDR3. The CDR3 sequence is CSVQTGGGLDYGYTF.

The chain is built from TRBV4-3 and TRBJ2-2; the TCRdb D gene call, TRBD2, has no DNA to confirm it. The CDR3 contains 15 residues. Per germline, CDR1 LGHNA and CDR2 YSLEER. CDR3: CASSQEYTGSGELFF.

The chain couples TRBV20-1 to TRBJ1-1. This CDR3 spans 13 amino acids. Germline assignment: CDR1 DFQATT and CDR2 SNEGSKA (reference sequence). The chain's CDR3 is CSARAWGSTEAFF.

V is TRBV20-1 and J is TRBJ1-1. Germline V gives CDR1 DFQATT, CDR2 SNEGSKA (reference sequence). CDR3 length: 16 amino acids. The CDR3 sequence: CSARLKGEGRNTEALF.

The chain joins TRBV7-9 to TRBJ2-7; absent DNA, TCRdb's TRBD2 call cannot be checked. CDR1 is SEHNR, CDR2 FQNEAQ, per germline (reference sequence). The length of the CDR3 is 15 residues. The CDR3 here is CASSLGGTASYEQYF.

The V gene is TRBV3-1, the J gene TRBJ2-1; TCRdb picks TRBD2, but there is no DNA to check that call. CDR1 LGHDT and CDR2 YNNKEL come from the germline V gene (reference sequence). This CDR3 comprises 16 residues. The CDR3 reads CASSRNPAGGYNEQFF.

This rearrangement joins TRBV7-3 to TRBJ1-1. CDR3 length equals 15 residues. Per the germline V gene, CDR1 is SGHTA and CDR2 is FQGTGA. CDR3 amino acids: CASSLDGAGDTEAFF.

This sequence joins TRBV6-5 and TRBJ2-2. Germline values: CDR1 MNHEY, CDR2 SVGAGI. The CDR3 spans 13 residues. The CDR3 loop reads CASSYSNTGELFF.

The chain joins TRBV4-3 to TRBJ2-7; TCRdb lists TRBD1, though no DNA is available to test this call. In germline, CDR1 is LGHNA, CDR2 YSLEER. CDR3 length: 15 residues. CDR3 residues: CASSATGQGFGEQYF.

This chain joins TRBV15 and TRBJ1-5; TCRdb outputs TRBD1, but without DNA this stays unchecked. The CDR3 is made up of 14 amino acids. Germline CDR1 LNHNV, CDR2 YYDKDF (reference sequence). The CDR3 is CATRTTGGNQPQHF.